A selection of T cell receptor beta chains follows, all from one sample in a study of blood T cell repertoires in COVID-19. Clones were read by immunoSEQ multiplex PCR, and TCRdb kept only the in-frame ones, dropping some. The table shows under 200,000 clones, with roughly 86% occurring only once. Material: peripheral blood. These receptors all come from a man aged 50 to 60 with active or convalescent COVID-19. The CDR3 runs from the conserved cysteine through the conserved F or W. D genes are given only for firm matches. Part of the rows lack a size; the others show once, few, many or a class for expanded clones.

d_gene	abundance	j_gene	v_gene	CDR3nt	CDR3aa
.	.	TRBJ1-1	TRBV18	TGTGCCAGCTCACCGAAGGAGGGAACTGAAGCTTTCTTT	CASSPKEGTEAFF
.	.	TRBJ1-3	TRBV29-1	TGCAGCGCTACTCAATCGGGAAACACCATATATTTT	CSATQSGNTIYF
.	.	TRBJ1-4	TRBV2	TGTGCCAGCAGTTGGGGGGATACTGAAAAACTGTTTTTT	CASSWGDTEKLFF
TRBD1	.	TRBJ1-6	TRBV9	TGTGCCAGCAGCGAACGACAGGGGGGAAATTCACCCCTCCACTTT	CASSERQGGNSPLHF
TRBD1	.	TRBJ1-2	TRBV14	TGTGCCAGCAGCCAAACCGGGACAGACTATGGCTACACCTTC	CASSQTGTDYGYTF
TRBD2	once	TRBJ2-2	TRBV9	TGTGCCAGCAGCGTAAGTCCAGCGGGGGACTCAGGAACCGGGGAGCTGTTTTTT	CASSVSPAGDSGTGELFF
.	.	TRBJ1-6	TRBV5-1	TGCGCCAGCAGCTTGTCCGGCAGCGATTCACCCCTCCACTTT	CASSLSGSDSPLHF
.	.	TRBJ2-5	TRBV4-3	TGCGCCAGCAGCTCACCGACAGGAAATCCTGCAGAGACCCAGTACTTC	CASSSPTGNPAETQYF
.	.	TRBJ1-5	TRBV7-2	TGTGCCAGCAGCTTAGCCGGACAGTCTTTAAGCAATCAGCCCCAGCATTTT	CASSLAGQSLSNQPQHF
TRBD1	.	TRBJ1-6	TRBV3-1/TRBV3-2	TGTGCCAGCAGCCGCCCGACAGGGGGCAATAATGGGTCACCCCTCCACTTT	CASSRPTGGNNGSPLHF
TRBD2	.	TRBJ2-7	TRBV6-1	TGTGCCAGCAGTGATAACGGGGGGTCTTTCGAGCAGTACTTC	CASSDNGGSFEQYF
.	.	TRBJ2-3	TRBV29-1	TGCAGTACCAGGGGAAGGAGCACAGATACGCAGTATTTT	CSTRGRSTDTQYF
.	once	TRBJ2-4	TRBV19	TGTGCCAGTAGTGGAGGTGGCGGCAGGCCAGAACTAGCCAAAAACATTCAGTACTTC	CASSGGGGRPELAKNIQYF
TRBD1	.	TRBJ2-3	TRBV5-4	TGTGCCAGCAGCTTGCGGACAGGGGCAGATACGCAGTATTTT	CASSLRTGADTQYF
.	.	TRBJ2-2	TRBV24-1	TGTGCCACCCAGTCGGAGGGTCTTGGGGAGCTGTTTTTT	CATQSEGLGELFF
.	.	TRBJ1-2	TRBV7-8	TGTGCCAGCAGCGCCGACAGGAACTATGGCTACACCTTC	CASSADRNYGYTF
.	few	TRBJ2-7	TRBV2	TGTGCCAGCTCGAGGCAGGCCGGGGGTGATGAGCAGTACTTC	CASSRQAGGDEQYF
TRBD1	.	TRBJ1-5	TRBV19	TGTGCCAGTGGACAGGGGAGAGGTATGGGCAATCAGCCCCAGCATTTT	CASGQGRGMGNQPQHF
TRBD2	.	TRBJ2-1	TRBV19	TGTGCCAGTAGTATTAGCGGGGGTTCCTACAATGAGCAGTTCTTC	CASSISGGSYNEQFF
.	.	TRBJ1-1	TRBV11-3	TGTGCCAGCAGCTTCTCTGGACAGAGCAACACTGAAGCTTTCTTT	CASSFSGQSNTEAFF
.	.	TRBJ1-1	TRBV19	TGTGCCAGTAGTACGAACAGGGTTCTGAACACTGAAGCTTTCTTT	CASSTNRVLNTEAFF
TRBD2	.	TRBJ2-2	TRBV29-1	TGCAGCGTCCGTAGCGGGGGGCGCACCGGGGAGCTGTTTTTT	CSVRSGGRTGELFF
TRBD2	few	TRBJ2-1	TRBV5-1	TGCGCCAGCAGCTTGGCGGCTAGCGGACTTTACAATGAGCAGTTCTTC	CASSLAASGLYNEQFF
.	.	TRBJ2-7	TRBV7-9	TGTGCCAGCAGCACACAGGGTTACGAGCAGTACTTC	CASSTQGYEQYF
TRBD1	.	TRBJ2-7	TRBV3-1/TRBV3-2	TGTGCCAGCAGAACGGACAGGGGGGGCGAGCAGTACTTC	CASRTDRGGEQYF
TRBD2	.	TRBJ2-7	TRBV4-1	TGCGCCAGCAGCCAAGGGGCGGGAGCGGGAGGGCTCGGGGAGCAGTACTTC	CASSQGAGAGGLGEQYF
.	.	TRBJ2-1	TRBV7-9	TGTGCCAGCAGCCGACCCACGCGGGGTGAAACCTACAATGAGCAGTTCTTC	CASSRPTRGETYNEQFF
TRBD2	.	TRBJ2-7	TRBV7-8	TGTGCCAGCATCCTTAGCGGGAGGGCCTCCGAGCAGTACTTC	CASILSGRASEQYF
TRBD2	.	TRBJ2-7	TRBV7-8	TGTGCCAGCAGCCTGACGACTAGCGGGATGCCGTGGGAGCAGTACTTC	CASSLTTSGMPWEQYF
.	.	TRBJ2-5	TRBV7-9	TGTGCCAGCAGCTTATTGGGGGGAGAGACCCAGTACTTC	CASSLLGGETQYF
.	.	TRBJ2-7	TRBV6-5	TGTGCCAGCAGTCCTAACAACGGAGGTCTTTACGAGCAGTACTTC	CASSPNNGGLYEQYF
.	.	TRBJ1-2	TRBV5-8	TGTGCCAGCAGCTCCTCCGGGGGACACTATGGCTACACCTTC	CASSSSGGHYGYTF
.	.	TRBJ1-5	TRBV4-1	TGCGCCAGCAGCCAAGATCTATCGTCCAATCAGCCCCAGCATTTT	CASSQDLSSNQPQHF
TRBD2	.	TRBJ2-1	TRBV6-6	TGTGCCAGCAGTCTCCGGACTAGCGGGAGGCCGAGCTCCTACAATGAGCAGTTCTTC	CASSLRTSGRPSSYNEQFF
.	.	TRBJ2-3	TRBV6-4	TGTGCCAGCAGCTTGGCCCTAGGGACTAGCACAGATACGCAGTATTTT	CASSLALGTSTDTQYF
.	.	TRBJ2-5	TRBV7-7	TGTGCTAGCAGCTTAAACCCCGGACAGCAAGAGACCCAGTACTTC	CASSLNPGQQETQYF
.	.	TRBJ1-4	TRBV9	TGTGCCAGCAGCCCTTCGGGGTGGAGTAAAGAAAAACTGTTTTTT	CASSPSGWSKEKLFF
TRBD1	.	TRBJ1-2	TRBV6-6	TGTGCCAGCAGTCTTTCCGGGACAGGGAACAACTATGGCTACACCTTC	CASSLSGTGNNYGYTF
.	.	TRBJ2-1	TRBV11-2	TGTGCCAGCAGCCTCCGAGGGGGTTGGCAGTTCTTC	CASSLRGGWQFF
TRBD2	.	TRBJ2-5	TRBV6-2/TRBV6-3	TGTGCCAGCAGTTACTCGAGTTGGGGTCGCGGGAGAATCTTCAGAGAGACCCAGTACTTC	CASSYSSWGRGRIFRETQYF
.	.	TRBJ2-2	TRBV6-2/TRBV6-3	TGTGCCAGCAGTAAGGGGGGGGCCGGGGAGCTGTTTTTT	CASSKGGAGELFF
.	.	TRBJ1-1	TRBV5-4	TGTGCCAGCAGCCGGACAACGACCGGGGGGAACACTGAAGCTTTCTTT	CASSRTTTGGNTEAFF
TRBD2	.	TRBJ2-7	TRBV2	TGTGCCAGCGGGGGGGAAGGGTTCCACGAGCAGTACTTC	CASGGEGFHEQYF
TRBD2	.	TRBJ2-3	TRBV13	TGTGCCAGCAGTCCGGGACTAGGCACAGATACGCAGTATTTT	CASSPGLGTDTQYF
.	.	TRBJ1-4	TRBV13	TGTGCCAGCAGCGAAACCGGAACTAATGAAAAACTGTTTTTT	CASSETGTNEKLFF
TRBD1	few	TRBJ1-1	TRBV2	TGTGCCAGCAGGGGCCAGGCCGGGACAGGGAACACTGAAGCTTTCTTT	CASRGQAGTGNTEAFF
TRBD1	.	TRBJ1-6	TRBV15	TGTGCCACCAGAGGACAGGGCTATTCACCCCTCCACTTT	CATRGQGYSPLHF